Sequencing of this TCR beta chain was carried out in a study of vaccination and CD4 T cells after COVID-19. About the study: Six males and four females, two of them Hispanic, were enrolled as convalescents.

MiXCR, applied by TCRdb to the PCR reads, yields one record per CDR3 protein. The sample yields about 36,000 distinct CDR3 sequences, more than 30% seen once. The V gene end was trimmed by 4 bases and the J gene end by 4 bases; junction bases not matched to a gene: 6. The CDR3 has 15 amino acids. The germline V gene has CDR1 SGHNT and CDR2 YYREEE (reference sequence). Indicated time point: late sampling 161 to 241 days after vaccination in a few convalescent patients. The V gene is TRBV5-4, the J gene TRBJ2-1; 9 nucleotides agree with TRBD1. The TCR was taken from a human donor who had recovered from COVID-19. The sample was CD4+ T cells from blood, taken about 7 months after SARS-CoV-2 vaccination. The CDR3 DNA sequence: TGTGCCAGCAGCCCACGGACAGGGGCTTACAATGAGCAGTTCTTC. Protein: CASSPRTGAYNEQFF. Drawing the rest from reference TRBV5-4 and TRBJ2-1, the complete variable domain is ETGVTQSPTHLIKTRGQQVTLRCSSQSGHNTVSWYQQALGQGPQFIFQYYREEENGRGNFPPRFSGLQFPNYSSELNVNALELDDSALYLCASSPRTGAYNEQFFGPGTRLTVL.